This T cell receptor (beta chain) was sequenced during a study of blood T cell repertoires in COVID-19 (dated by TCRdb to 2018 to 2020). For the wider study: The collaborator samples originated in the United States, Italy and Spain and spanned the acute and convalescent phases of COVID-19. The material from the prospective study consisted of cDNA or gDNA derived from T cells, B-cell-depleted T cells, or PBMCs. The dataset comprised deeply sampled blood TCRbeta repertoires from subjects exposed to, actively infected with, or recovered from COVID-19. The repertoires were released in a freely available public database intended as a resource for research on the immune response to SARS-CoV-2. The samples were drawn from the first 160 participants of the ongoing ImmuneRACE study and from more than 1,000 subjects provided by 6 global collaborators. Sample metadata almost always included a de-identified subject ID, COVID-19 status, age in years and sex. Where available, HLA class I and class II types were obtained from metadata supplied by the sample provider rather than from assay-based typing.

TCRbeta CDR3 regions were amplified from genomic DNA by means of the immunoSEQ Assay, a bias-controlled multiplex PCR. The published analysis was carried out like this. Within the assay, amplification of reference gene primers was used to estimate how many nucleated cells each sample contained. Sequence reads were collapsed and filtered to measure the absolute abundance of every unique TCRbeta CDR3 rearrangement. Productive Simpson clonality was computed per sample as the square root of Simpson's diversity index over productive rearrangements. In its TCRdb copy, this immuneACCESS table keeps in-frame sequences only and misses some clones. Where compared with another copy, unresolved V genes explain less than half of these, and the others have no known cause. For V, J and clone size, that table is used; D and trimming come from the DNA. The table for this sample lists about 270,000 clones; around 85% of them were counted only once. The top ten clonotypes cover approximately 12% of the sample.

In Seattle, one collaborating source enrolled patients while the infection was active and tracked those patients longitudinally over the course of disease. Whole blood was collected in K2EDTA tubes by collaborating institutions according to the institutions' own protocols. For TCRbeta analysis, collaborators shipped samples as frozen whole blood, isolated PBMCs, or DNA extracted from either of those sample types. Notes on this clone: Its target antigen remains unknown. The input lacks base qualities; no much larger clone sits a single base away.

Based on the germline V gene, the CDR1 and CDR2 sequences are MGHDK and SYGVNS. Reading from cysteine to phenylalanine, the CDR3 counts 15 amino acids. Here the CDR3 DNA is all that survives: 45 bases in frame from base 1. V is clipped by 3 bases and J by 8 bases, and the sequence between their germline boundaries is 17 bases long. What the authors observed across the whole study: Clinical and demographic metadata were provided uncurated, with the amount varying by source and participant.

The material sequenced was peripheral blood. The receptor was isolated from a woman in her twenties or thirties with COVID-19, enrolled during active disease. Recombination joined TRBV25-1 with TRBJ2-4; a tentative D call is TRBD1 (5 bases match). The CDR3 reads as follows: CASSDLRGAGDIQYF. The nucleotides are TGTGCCAGCAGTGATTTAAGGGGCGCTGGGGACATTCAGTACTTC.